This T cell receptor (beta chain) came from a study of blood T cell repertoires in COVID-19. Study as a whole: Acute and convalescent COVID-19 specimens originated in the United States, Italy and Spain.

Authors' methods: Estimated nucleated cell counts came from reference gene primer amplification. The assay was immunoSEQ multiplex PCR, and TCRdb's table has in-frame clones only and misses some. The V and J calls and clone size were taken over from that table, and D and trimming were inferred from the DNA. The sample has 250,000 or so clones; 80% to 90% are singletons. In germline, CDR1 is MDHEN, CDR2 SYDVKM. V shed 4 bases, J shed 4 bases, and the junction held 10 bases outside the gene matches. This CDR3 spans 16 amino acids. The clonotype comes from a man aged 45-60 years with acute or convalescent COVID-19. Sequenced: peripheral blood. The chain links TRBV28 to TRBJ2-5; 9 positions match TRBD2. The CDR3 DNA is TGTGCCAGCAGTTCTCATAGCGGGAGTGTGGGAGAGACCCAGTACTTC. Amino acid sequence: CASSSHSGSVGETQYF.